The table lists the clone carrying this T cell receptor beta chain with a count of one. Its cognate antigen is unknown. CDR1 is MNHEY and CDR2 is SVGAGI in the germline V gene. Trimming pared 6 bases from V and 11 bases from J, leaving 22 bases between. This CDR3 is built from 15 residues. The sample originates from a study of OX40 agonist ivuxolimab in advanced cancers. Study summary: Patients were treated with ivuxolimab, an agonistic anti-OX40 (CD134) antibody. Patients assigned to dose escalation were diagnosed with hepatocellular carcinoma, melanoma, renal cell or head and neck cancer.

Study outcomes and limitations: Partial responders at 0.1-3.0 mg/kg showed near-lowest clonal expansion. At 0.1 to 3.0 mg/kg, CD4+ and CD8+ blood T cells expanded clonally by week 6.

Only in-frame clones appear in the TCRdb table, and some are missing; sequencing was by immunoSEQ multiplex PCR. The table includes about 72,000 clones, about 88% detected once. This receptor was obtained from an adult with an advanced solid tumor such as melanoma, head and neck, liver or kidney cancer. The chain employs TRBV6-5 and TRBJ1-4; the D gene is possibly TRBD1 (5 bases). The sample consisted of CD4+ or CD8+ T cells sorted from blood, taken in a trial of the OX40 agonist ivuxolimab. The DNA for the CDR3 is TGTGCCAGCAGCCAACCGCGGGCTGCTCGGGGGAAACTGTTTTTT. Protein product: CASSQPRAARGKLFF.